The T cell receptor beta chain described here comes from a study of blood T cell repertoires in COVID-19. V lost 5 bases, J lost 3 bases, and 1 base stayed unmatched. CDR1 is SGHAT, CDR2 FQDESV, per germline (reference sequence). This CDR3 has 12 amino acids. Study processing details: How many nucleated cells were present was estimated from reference gene primer amplification. The assay was immunoSEQ multiplex PCR, and TCRdb's table has in-frame clones only and misses some. That table is the source of V, J and clone size, and D and trimming were worked out from the DNA. This sample carries approximately 110,000 clones, roughly 80% of them seen once, and the ten largest clones take roughly 18%.

The sequencing input was peripheral blood. This sequence was found in a woman aged 60 to 75 with acute or convalescent COVID-19. The rearrangement links TRBV11-1 to TRBJ2-7; TRBD1 agrees at 7 bases. The chain's CDR3 is CASSRDSYEQYF. CDR3 DNA sequence: TGTGCCAGCAGCCGGGACAGCTACGAGCAGTACTTC.